This TCR beta chain stems from a study of control samples from healthy donors and cancer patients. Assay used: immunoSEQ multiplex PCR; TCRdb lists only in-frame clones, some missing. This table holds tens of thousands of clones, just over 90% found once. The CDR3 spans 14 residues. With 10 bases clipped from V and 4 bases from J, the junction kept 10 bases outside the gene matches. Germline lookup yields CDR1 MDHEN and CDR2 SYDVKM. The rearrangement joins TRBV28 to TRBJ1-2, with 9 bases aligning to TRBD1. The sample taken for sequencing was blood. The receptor's source is a woman younger than 45 in good health. The CDR3 reads CATLTGGAGYGYTF. CDR3 coding DNA: TGTGCCACCCTAACAGGGGGCGCCGGCTATGGCTACACCTTC.